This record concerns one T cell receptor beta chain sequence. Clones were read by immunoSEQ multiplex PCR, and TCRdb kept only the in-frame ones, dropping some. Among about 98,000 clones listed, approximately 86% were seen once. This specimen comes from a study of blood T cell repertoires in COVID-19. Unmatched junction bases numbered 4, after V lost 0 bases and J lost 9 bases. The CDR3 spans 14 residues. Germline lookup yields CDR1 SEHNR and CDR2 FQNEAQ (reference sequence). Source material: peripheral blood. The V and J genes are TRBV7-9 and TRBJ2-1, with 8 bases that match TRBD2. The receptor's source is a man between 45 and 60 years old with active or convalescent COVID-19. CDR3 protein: CASSLAGGAREQFF. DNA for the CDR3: TGTGCCAGCAGCTTAGCCGGGGGGGCGCGTGAGCAGTTCTTC. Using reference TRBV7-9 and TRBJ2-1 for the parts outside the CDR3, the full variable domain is DTGVSQNPRHKITKRGQNVTFRCDPISEHNRLYWYRQTLGQGPEFLTYFQNEAQLEKSRLLSDRFSAERPKGSFSTLEIQRTEQGDSAMYLCASSLAGGAREQFFGPGTRLTVL.